This T cell receptor (beta chain) was sequenced for a study of T cells in Graves' hyperthyroidism and ophthalmopathy. No progression to ophthalmopathy during 18 months of follow-up defined stable disease. The sample holds a few counts of this clonotype. Amplified TCR beta CDR3 regions came from RNA transcripts. First-round RT-PCR of the TCR CDR3 relied on the HTBI primer set. TCRdb independently ran MiXCR on the multiplex PCR reads; one entry per CDR3 protein. This table has approximately 480,000 distinct CDR3 sequences, under 25% appearing once. V shed 4 bases and J shed 4 bases, with 14 bases lying between them. The CDR3 has 15 amino acids. Germline V CDR1 and CDR2: MNHEY, SVGEGT.

This chain joins TRBV6-2 or TRBV6-3 and TRBJ1-5; tentatively, D is TRBD1 (6 bases). The specimen was blood. The clonotype was recovered from a man aged 18 to 35 with Graves' hyperthyroidism. CDR3 in amino acids: CASSWGRGRNQPQHF. The CDR3 region has the DNA TGTGCCAGCAGTTGGGGCAGGGGCAGAAATCAGCCCCAGCATTTT.